Below, 7 T cell receptor beta chains from the same sample are listed, as sequenced in a study of T cells after yellow fever vaccination (dated by TCRdb to between 2018 and 2021). The library was made by 5' RACE. Sequencing relied on an Illumina NovaSeq 6000. TCRdb handled the public reads itself, with Q25 trimming in fastp and clone calling in MiXCR, and kept productive beta chains. CDR3 protein duplicates are merged, each entry listing the most common genes and DNA. This sample lists around 300,000 distinct CDR3 sequences; approximately 4.3% were detected once. The ten largest account for roughly a fifth of the sample. The treatment or condition label corresponds to: live attenuated yellow fever vaccine strain. The sequences come from PBMCs, collected 15 days after the yellow fever booster vaccination. The source is a man aged 18 to 30 who received the YFV17D yellow fever vaccine.

This clonotype was recorded a few times. The chain couples TRBV20-1 to TRBJ1-1, with D perhaps matching TRBD1 (6 bases). Germline-derived CDR1 and CDR2 are DFQATT and SNEGSKA (reference sequence). The CDR3 spans 14 residues. V dropped 3 bases and J dropped 4 bases, with 15 bases sitting between them. DNA for the CDR3: TGCAGTGCTAGGGTCAGGGGAGGTGGCACTGAAGCTTTCTTT. This translates into CSARVRGGGTEAFF.

The V gene is TRBV13, the J gene TRBJ2-7; TRBD1 aligns across 9 bases. J lost 5 bases, V lost 4 bases, and 9 bases had no gene match. Germline lookup yields CDR1 PRHDT and CDR2 FYEKMQ (reference sequence). The CDR3 consists of 15 residues. The CDR3: CASSSDPGQGHEQYF. The CDR3 DNA follows: TGTGCCAGCAGCTCAGACCCGGGACAGGGTCACGAGCAGTACTTC.

This clonotype was recorded a few times. The chain carries TRBV12-3 or TRBV12-4 and TRBJ1-5; no firm D call. The CDR3 covers 15 residues. Trimming removed 0 bases at V and 5 bases at J, with 11 bases between. CDR3 amino acids: CASSLARQHYQPQHF. CDR3 DNA sequence: TGTGCCAGCAGTTTAGCGCGGCAGCACTATCAGCCCCAGCATTTT.

This clonotype showed up many times. The chain combines TRBV5-1 with TRBJ2-1; D unclear. Germline CDR1 is SGHRS and CDR2 is YFSETQ. The V and J ends lost 0 bases and 5 bases respectively, with 15 bases between them. The CDR3 totals 16 residues. In DNA form, the CDR3 reads TGCGCCAGCAGCTTGGAGGGCCCCCCACGAAACAATGAGCAGTTCTTC. Translating gives CASSLEGPPRNNEQFF.

About this clonotype: A single base separates this from a much larger clone, so it may be a read error. The chain employs TRBV18 and TRBJ1-1; D is uncertain. The CDR3 covers 10 residues. Germline-derived CDR1 and CDR2 are KGHSH and LQKENI. This chain's CDR3 is CDSFEEEAFF. The DNA for the CDR3 is TGTGACAGCTTTGAGGAAGAAGCTTTCTTT.

This clonotype was counted many times. This rearrangement joins TRBV4-2 to TRBJ1-1; D is unresolved. CDR1 and CDR2 from the germline V gene are LGHNA and YNFKEQ. The CDR3 is 13 amino acids. Between the trimmed V and J ends, which lost 3 bases and 11 bases, there was a span of 16 bases. In nucleotides, the CDR3 is TGTGCCAGCAGCCAGGAAAACTACCCCTGGGCTTTCTTT. It codes for CASSQENYPWAFF.

This clonotype was found many times. V usage is TRBV7-2 and J usage is TRBJ2-3; 10 bases line up with TRBD2. Germline values: CDR1 SGHTA, CDR2 FQGNSA. The trim removed 7 bases at V and 2 bases at J, leaving 9 bases unmatched. This CDR3 comprises 16 residues. DNA of the CDR3: TGTGCCAGCAAAGTAGCGGGGGGCCGTTACACAGATACGCAGTATTTT. Translated: CASKVAGGRYTDTQYF.